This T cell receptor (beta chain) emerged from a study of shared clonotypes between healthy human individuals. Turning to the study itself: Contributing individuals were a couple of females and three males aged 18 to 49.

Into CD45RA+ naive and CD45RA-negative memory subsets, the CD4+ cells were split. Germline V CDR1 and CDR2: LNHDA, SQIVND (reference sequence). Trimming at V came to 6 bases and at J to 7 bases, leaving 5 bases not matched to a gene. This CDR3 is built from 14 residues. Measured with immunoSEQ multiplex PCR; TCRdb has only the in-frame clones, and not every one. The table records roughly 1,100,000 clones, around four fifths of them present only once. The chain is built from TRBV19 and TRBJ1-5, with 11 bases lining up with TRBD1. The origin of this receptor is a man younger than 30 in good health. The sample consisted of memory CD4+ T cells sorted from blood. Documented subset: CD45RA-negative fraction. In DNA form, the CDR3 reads TGTGCCAGTAGAATGGGACAGGGGGGCCAGCCCCAGCATTTT. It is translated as CASRMGQGGQPQHF. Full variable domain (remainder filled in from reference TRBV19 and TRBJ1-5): DGGITQSPKYLFRKEGQNVTLSCEQNLNHDAMYWYRQDPGQGLRLIYYSQIVNDFQKGDIAEGYSVSREKKESFPLTVTSAQKNPTAFYLCASRMGQGGQPQHFGDGTRLSIL.